This T cell receptor beta chain derives from a study of T cell clones after liver transplantation (dated by TCRdb to between 2018 and 2021). For the wider study: The samples were obtained from ITN030ST, a randomized trial that attempted immunosuppression withdrawal within 2 years after liver transplantation. After a pre-transplant mixed lymphocyte reaction, TCRbeta sequencing was used to pinpoint donor-reactive T cell clones, which were subsequently tracked in post-transplant blood. As an antigen-independent comparator for the donor-reactive sequences, third party-reactive TCRbeta sequences from pre-transplant MLRs were identified as well. Of the eight recipients, a few were HCV-positive, while the remaining recipients had been transplanted for non-autoimmune, non-viral indications. No induction therapy was given to the subjects, and standard immunosuppression was administered until randomization at 12-24 months post-transplant. Tolerance was defined as complete immunosuppression withdrawal for at least one year with no rise in liver enzymes beyond twice the upper limit of normal. Blood samples were collected pre-transplant, pre-randomization before withdrawal, and post-randomization after either full withdrawal or failed withdrawal. A cohort of 8 liver transplant recipients was studied, of whom 3 were classified as tolerant and 5 as non-tolerant. Here is what the overall study found, with its caveats: When repertoire turnover was accounted for, significantly reduced detection of donor-reactive sequences was found in 7 of 8 subjects for CD4 and in 8 of 8 subjects for CD8. Donor-reactive sequences declined more than third party-reactive ones, suggesting partial antigen-specific deletion unrelated to withdrawal success. Because allograft tissue specimens were not available, migration of donor-reactive T cells into the graft, rather than deletion, may have occurred. The conclusions were considered preliminary, being limited by small, heterogeneous patient numbers and non-standardized post-transplant time points. A significant post-transplant decrease in circulating donor-reactive CD4 TCRbeta sequences was observed in most of the 8 subjects, irrespective of tolerance or HCV status. Low numbers of available donor cells limited the measurable donor-reactive repertoire in a couple of subjects.

The time point label corresponds to: pre-transplant. Thawed unstimulated PBMCs were stained for CD3, CD4 and CD8 and FACS-sorted into CD3+CD4+ and CD3+CD8+ populations. Randomization to immunosuppression withdrawal applied to every one of the 8 studied subjects. The Qiagen DNeasy Blood and Tissue Kit was used to isolate genomic DNA. This clone has a single count. The antigen it recognizes is unknown. The sample holds no much larger clone one base away, and base qualities are not on file. Trimmed from V: 3 bases; trimmed from J: 9 bases; junction bases lacking a gene match: 1. From its cysteine to its phenylalanine, the CDR3 spans 13 amino acids. This entry keeps only the CDR3 DNA: 39 bases, framed from base 1. The germline V gene provides CDR1 SGDLS and CDR2 YYNGEE. Frozen genomic DNA underwent high-throughput TCRbeta CDR3 sequencing by immunoSEQ, including PCR amplification, mapping, bias correction and internal controls. As for how the authors treated the data: Productive rearrangements were kept, and unique TCRbeta sequences were defined by CDR3 nucleotide sequence plus V and J gene. Donor-reactive sequences required at least 5-fold expansion in CFSE-low cells versus unstimulated pre-transplant cells and at least 0.01% frequency. Per-subject minimum frequency thresholds, based on the lowest-template unstimulated sample, ensured at least 90% detection power. Jensen-Shannon divergence between the top 1000 TCRbeta sequences post-transplant and pre-transplant was used to measure repertoire turnover. Changes in detection of donor-reactive sequences were tested with two-sided Fisher's exact tests. TCRdb's version of the immuneACCESS table is confined to in-frame rearrangements and falls short of the full clone set. An unresolved V gene accounts for under half of the shortfall where checked; the remainder is of unknown origin. Clone size and the V and J calls come from that table; the DNA yielded D and trimming. Counted in this sample were about 15,000 clones; about 93% of them appeared once. Of the sample, more than 45% falls within the top ten clones.

This TCR was sampled from a human donor who received a liver transplant. The specimen comprised CD8+ T cells from blood, sampled before liver transplant. The sequence joins TRBV9 to TRBJ2-1, and 12 bases in between align with TRBD2. The DNA reads TGTGCCAGCAGCGGACTAGCGGGAGCTGAGCAGTTCTTC. It is translated as CASSGLAGAEQFF.